Following are 16 T cell receptor beta chains from one sample sequenced in a study of Graves' ophthalmopathy and Graves' hyperthyroidism. RNA transcripts provided the template for amplifying TCR beta CDR3 regions. The first-round RT-PCR employed HTBI primers together with the Qiagen OneStep RT-PCR kit. A multiplex PCR was then performed as the second round. Each CDR3 protein is one row after TCRdb ran MiXCR on the multiplex PCR reads. The sample shows almost 750,000 distinct CDR3 sequences, roughly two fifths of them seen only once. Sequenced: peripheral blood. These receptors all stem from an adult man with Graves' ophthalmopathy.

The gene calls are TRBV12-3 or TRBV12-4 and TRBJ1-5; TRBD1 might be the D (6 bases). The V gene lost 3 bases and the J gene lost 0 bases, with 15 bases spanning the gap. The CDR3 has 17 amino acids. CDR3 sequence (DNA): TGTGCCAGCAGTTTGGACACGAAAGGGGGTAGCAATCAGCCCCAGCATTTT. Encoded protein: CASSLDTKGGSNQPQHF.

The chain combines TRBV29-1 with TRBJ2-6; the D gene is possibly TRBD2 (5 bases). The CDR3 covers 13 residues. The V gene's germline CDR1 is SQVTM and CDR2 ANQGSEA. The V end lost 2 bases, the J end lost 11 bases, and 13 bases lay between the germline ends. DNA of the CDR3: TGCAGCGTTGAAAGGACGGGATCCTACGTCCTGACTTTC. Translation gives CSVERTGSYVLTF.

This clonotype was detected ten times or more. The chain links TRBV10-3 to TRBJ2-7; 8 bases map to TRBD2. After removal of 11 bases from V and 5 bases from J, the junction contained 14 bases not matched to a gene. The CDR3 runs 14 residues. In germline, CDR1 is ENHRY, CDR2 SYGVKD. The CDR3 here is CASVGSGRLHEQYF. CDR3 coding DNA: TGTGCCTCCGTCGGGAGCGGGAGACTCCACGAGCAGTACTTC.

V gene TRBV7-2 combines with J gene TRBJ2-7; no firm D call. Germline V CDR1 and CDR2: SGHTA, FQGNSA. The V end lost 1 base, the J end lost 6 bases, and 13 bases lay between the germline ends. CDR3 length: 14 amino acids. The chain's CDR3 is CASSLEGVASEQYF. Here the CDR3 DNA reads TGTGCCAGCAGCTTAGAGGGCGTGGCCAGCGAGCAGTACTTC.

This clonotype was detected a few times. The V and J genes are TRBV12-3 or TRBV12-4 and TRBJ1-2; 8 nucleotides line up with TRBD1. The J segment lost 5 bases and the V segment lost 6 bases, leaving 11 bases of the junction unmatched. CDR3 size: 15 residues. The CDR3 loop reads CASSLARQGAYGYTF. CDR3 nucleotides: TGTGCCAGCAGCCTGGCGAGGCAGGGGGCGTATGGCTACACCTTC.

Regarding this clonotype: At one end the junction does not follow the germline gene, possibly because of a read error. The chain uses TRBV7-9 and TRBJ2-2; a weak D match, TRBD2 (6 bases). This CDR3 spans 11 amino acids. Germline values: CDR1 SEHNR, CDR2 FQNEAQ (reference sequence). CDR3 nucleotide sequence: TGTGCCAGCAGCTTAGACGGGGGGCTGTTTTTT. It encodes CASSLDGGLFF. The full variable domain, rest sourced from reference TRBV7-9 and TRBJ2-2, is DTGVSQNPRHKITKRGQNVTFRCDPISEHNRLYWYRQTLGQGPEFLTYFQNEAQLEKSRLLSDRFSAERPKGSFSTLEIQRTEQGDSAMYLCASSLDGGLFFGEGSRLTVL.

The chain joins TRBV4-3 to TRBJ2-2; 12 bases line up with TRBD2. V lost 4 bases, J lost 6 bases, and 6 bases stayed unmatched. This CDR3 has 16 amino acids. Per the germline V gene, CDR1 is LGHNA and CDR2 is YSLEER. CDR3 loop: CASSLRLAGEAGELFF. DNA for the CDR3: TGCGCCAGCAGCCTAAGACTAGCGGGAGAGGCCGGGGAGCTGTTTTTT.

The gene calls are TRBV29-1 and TRBJ1-5; 7 bases agree with TRBD1. Unmatched junction bases numbered 4, after V lost 5 bases and J lost 3 bases. Germline loops: CDR1 SQVTM, CDR2 ANQGSEA. The CDR3 loop spans 13 amino acids. DNA of the CDR3: TGCAGCGTTCTCGGGACAGCCAATCAGCCCCAGCATTTT. This codes for CSVLGTANQPQHF. The full variable domain, in which reference TRBV29-1 and TRBJ1-5 provide the parts outside the CDR3, is SAVISQKPSRDICQRGTSLTIQCQVDSQVTMMFWYRQQPGQSLTLIATANQGSEATYESGFVIDKFPISRPNLTFSTLTVSNMSPEDSSIYLCSVLGTANQPQHFGDGTRLSIL.

The V gene is TRBV10-3, the J gene TRBJ1-5; weak D call: TRBD1 (5 bases). The CDR3 is 13 amino acids. V lost 10 bases and J lost 7, with 17 bases in between. The germline gives CDR1 ENHRY, CDR2 SYGVKD. This CDR3 reads CASRAGMRQPQHF. CDR3 coding DNA: TGTGCCAGCAGGGCAGGGATGAGGCAGCCCCAGCATTTT.

A word on this clonotype: An end of the junction differs from the germline gene, which may be a read error. V is TRBV9 and J is TRBJ1-6, with no clear D. This CDR3 is 14 amino acids long. In germline, CDR1 is SGDLS, CDR2 YYNGEE. The CDR3 spells CASGVDGFNSPLHF. The CDR3 DNA follows: TGTGCCAGCGGCGTAGATGGGTTTAATTCACCCCTCCACTTT.

The CDR3 DNA sequence: TGTGCTACGCGGAAGGGGCAGTCCAATCAGCCCCAGCATTTT. It specifies CATRKGQSNQPQHF. J is TRBJ1-5 and V is TRBV24-1; TRBD1 might be the D (5 bases). This CDR3 is 14 amino acids long. From germline, CDR1 is KGHDR and CDR2 SFDVKD.

This clonotype occurred many times. The gene calls are TRBV19 and TRBJ2-6, with 7 bases aligning to TRBD1. The trim removed 5 bases at V and 0 bases at J, leaving 4 bases unmatched. In germline, CDR1 is LNHDA, CDR2 SQIVND (reference sequence). CDR3 length equals 16 residues. CDR3 sequence (DNA): TGTGCCAGTAGTCCGGGACAGACCTCTGGGGCCAACGTCCTGACTTTC. Protein: CASSPGQTSGANVLTF.

As concerns this clonotype: The CDR3 carries no conserved terminal phenylalanine or tryptophan, so it likely arises from a read error. CDR3 amino acids: CSARPGVETQYV. In nucleotides, the CDR3 is TGCAGTGCTAGACCGGGAGTAGAGACCCAGTACGTC. The chain is built from TRBV20-1 and TRBJ2-5; tentatively, D is TRBD2 (6 bases). This CDR3 is built from 12 residues. V lost 2 bases to trimming and J lost 4 bases, with 8 bases between them. CDR1 is DFQATT and CDR2 is SNEGSKA in the germline V gene (reference sequence).

A single count supports this clonotype. V and J are TRBV2 and TRBJ1-2; possibly TRBD1 for D (5 bases). Germline CDR1 reads SNHLY; CDR2 reads FYNNEI. V lost 4 bases to trimming and J lost 3 bases, with 12 bases between them. This CDR3 has 14 amino acids. The CDR3 spells CASSGAGFDYGYTF. As DNA, the CDR3 is TGTGCCAGCAGTGGGGCAGGGTTCGACTATGGCTACACCTTC. Looking up the rest from reference TRBV2 and TRBJ1-2 gives the full variable domain: EPEVTQTPSHQVTQMGQEVILRCVPISNHLYFYWYRQILGQKVEFLVSFYNNEISEKSEIFDDQFSVERPDGSNFTLKIRSTKLEDSAMYFCASSGAGFDYGYTFGSGTRLTVV.

A remark on this clonotype: The conserved phenylalanine or tryptophan normally closing the CDR3 is absent here, so this likely arose from a read error. The chain employs TRBV29-1 and TRBJ1-1, with D unclear. This CDR3 has 13 residues. V was cut by 8 bases and J by 2 bases, with 15 bases left in between. CDR1 and CDR2 from the germline V gene are SQVTM and ANQGSEA. The CDR3 loop reads CSLVWVHNTEAFS. CDR3 sequence (DNA): TGCAGCCTAGTTTGGGTACACAACACTGAAGCTTTCTCT.

This rearrangement joins TRBV7-2 to TRBJ2-7, with a tentative D call TRBD2 (5 bases). The CDR3 sequence is 15 residues long. Trimming cost V 1 base and J 5 bases, with 15 bases left between them. CDR1 is SGHTA, CDR2 FQGNSA, per germline. CDR3 sequence (DNA): TGTGCCAGCAGCTTAGGAGGCGGGCCCCCCAACGAGCAGTACTTC. Amino acid sequence: CASSLGGGPPNEQYF. Based on the CDR3 plus reference TRBV7-2 and TRBJ2-7, the full variable domain is GAGVSQSPSNKVTEKGKDVELRCDPISGHTALYWYRQSLGQGLEFLIYFQGNSAPDKSGLPSDRFSAERTGGSVSTLTIQRTQQEDSAVYLCASSLGGGPPNEQYFGPGTRLTVT.